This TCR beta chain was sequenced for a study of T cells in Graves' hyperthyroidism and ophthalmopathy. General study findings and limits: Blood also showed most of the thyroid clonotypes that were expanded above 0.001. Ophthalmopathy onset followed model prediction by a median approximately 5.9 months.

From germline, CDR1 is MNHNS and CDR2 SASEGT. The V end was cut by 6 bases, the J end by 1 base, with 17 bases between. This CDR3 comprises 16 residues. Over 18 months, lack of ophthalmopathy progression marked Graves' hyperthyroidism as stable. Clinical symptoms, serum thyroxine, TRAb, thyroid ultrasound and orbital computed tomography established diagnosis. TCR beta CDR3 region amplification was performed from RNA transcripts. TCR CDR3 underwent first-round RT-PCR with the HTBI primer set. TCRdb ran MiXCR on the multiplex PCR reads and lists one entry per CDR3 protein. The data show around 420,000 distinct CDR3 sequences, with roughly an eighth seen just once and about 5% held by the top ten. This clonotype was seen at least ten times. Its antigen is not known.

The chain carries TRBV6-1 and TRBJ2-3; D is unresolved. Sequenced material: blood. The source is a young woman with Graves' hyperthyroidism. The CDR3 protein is CASRPIVNWGTDTQYF. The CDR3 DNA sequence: TGTGCCAGCAGGCCCATCGTGAATTGGGGCACAGATACGCAGTATTTT.